The clone carrying this T cell receptor (beta chain) was counted a few times. The antigen remains undetermined. The record originates from a study of T cell responses to AZD1222 COVID-19 vaccine. Germline V gene data show CDR1 as LNHDA and CDR2 as SQIVND (reference sequence). The CDR3 loop spans 14 amino acids. Trimming left V 6 bases short and J 4 bases short, with 13 bases between. The data were produced by immunoSEQ multiplex PCR, yet TCRdb's version contains in-frame clones alone and is incomplete. The profile shows around 120,000 clones, more than 85% of them singletons. Regarding the study as a whole: Reportedly, close to half of spike-specific TCRs are directed against unmutated variant regions.

This receptor was identified in an adult who received the AZD1222 COVID-19 vaccine. The chain recombines TRBV19 with TRBJ2-1, with unresolved D. Source: peripheral blood, taken 28 days after the second AZD1222 dose. For the CDR3, the DNA is TGTGCCAGTAGCCCGAGGAGTGGGTACAATGAGCAGTTCTTC. Translated: CASSPRSGYNEQFF.